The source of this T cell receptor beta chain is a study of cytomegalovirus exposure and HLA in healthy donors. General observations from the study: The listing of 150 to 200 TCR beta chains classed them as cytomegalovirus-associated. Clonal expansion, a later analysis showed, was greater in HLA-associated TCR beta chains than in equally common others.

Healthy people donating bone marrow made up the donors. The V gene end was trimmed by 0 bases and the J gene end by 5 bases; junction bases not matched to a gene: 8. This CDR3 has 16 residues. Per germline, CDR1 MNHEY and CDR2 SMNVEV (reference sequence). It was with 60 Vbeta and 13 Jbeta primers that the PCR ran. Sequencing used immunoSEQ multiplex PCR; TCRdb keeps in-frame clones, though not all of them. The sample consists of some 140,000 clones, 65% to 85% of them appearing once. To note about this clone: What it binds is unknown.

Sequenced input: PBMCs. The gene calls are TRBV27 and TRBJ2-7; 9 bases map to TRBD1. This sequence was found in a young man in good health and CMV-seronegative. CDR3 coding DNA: TGTGCCAGCAGTTTATCTTGGGGGGACAGGGCTAACGAGCAGTACTTC. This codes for CASSLSWGDRANEQYF.